The 14 T cell receptor beta chains below all came from one sample that was sequenced in a study of identical twins. TCRdb re-analysed the 5' RACE reads in MiXCR, keeping a single row per CDR3 protein. The table shows about 890,000 distinct CDR3 sequences, with 9% to 15% occurring only once. This sample also belongs to another study, concerning yellow fever vaccine responses in identical twins.

The sequencing input was PBMCs. The receptors stem from a young woman in good health.

V and J are TRBV27 and TRBJ2-3; 8 bases map to TRBD1. The CDR3 is made up of 16 amino acids. Germline CDR1 is MNHEY and CDR2 is SMNVEV (reference sequence). Germline trimming cut 2 bases from V and 4 bases from J; bases unmatched to any gene: 8. The CDR3 spells CASSLRDRLPADTQYF. The CDR3 nucleotides are TGTGCCAGCAGTTTAAGGGACAGGCTCCCCGCAGATACGCAGTATTTT.

This clonotype was counted only a few times. The rearrangement uses TRBV20-1 and TRBJ2-1; D might be TRBD2 (6 bases). CDR1 DFQATT and CDR2 SNEGSKA come from the germline V gene (reference sequence). Trimming shortened V by 3 bases and J by 9 bases, and 15 bases separated the two germline ends. CDR3 length: 13 residues. The CDR3 reads CSASQTSSREQFF. The CDR3 coding sequence is TGCAGTGCTAGTCAGACTAGTTCTCGTGAGCAGTTCTTC.

This clonotype was seen at least ten times. V and J are TRBV29-1 and TRBJ1-1; D possibly corresponds to TRBD1 (5 bases). Germline values: CDR1 SQVTM, CDR2 ANQGSEA. The germline V and J ends were trimmed by 4 bases and 0 bases, with 9 bases remaining between them. The CDR3 totals 13 residues. Here the CDR3 reads CSVGGRLNTEAFF. The CDR3 coding sequence is TGCAGCGTTGGGGGCAGGTTGAACACTGAAGCTTTCTTT.

This chain links TRBV20-1 with TRBJ2-3, with TRBD2 as a possible D gene (6 bases). There are 14 residues in the CDR3. Germline values: CDR1 DFQATT, CDR2 SNEGSKA (reference sequence). Trimming took 5 bases from V and 0 from J, leaving 12 bases between them. The CDR3 spells CSAPIAASTDTQYF. In DNA, the CDR3 is TGCAGTGCTCCAATAGCGGCTAGCACAGATACGCAGTATTTT.

The rearrangement joins TRBV20-1 to TRBJ2-3, with D unresolved. The CDR3 is 16 amino acids. V lost 1 base and J lost 4, with 18 bases in between. The germline CDR1 and CDR2 sequences are DFQATT and SNEGSKA (reference sequence). As DNA, the CDR3 is TGCAGTGCTAGAGGCACCAGCTCCCTGGGCCCAGATACGCAGTATTTT. Translated, it gives CSARGTSSLGPDTQYF.

The chain combines TRBV12-5 with TRBJ2-1, with 7 bases lining up with TRBD1. In germline, CDR1 is LGHNT, CDR2 FRNRAP. The CDR3 has 19 residues. This chain's CDR3 is CACSLPGQKYESSYNEQFF. CDR3 DNA sequence: TGTGCCTGCAGTTTGCCGGGACAGAAGTACGAAAGCTCCTACAATGAGCAGTTCTTC.

This clonotype was recorded at least ten times. CDR3 protein: CASSPGSNTEAFF. CDR3 bases: TGTGCCAGCAGTCCAGGGTCGAACACTGAAGCTTTCTTT. The J gene is TRBJ1-1, the V gene TRBV12-3 or TRBV12-4; D may be TRBD1 (5 bases). Deletions cut 5 bases from V and 1 base from J, with 8 bases between. The CDR3 runs to 13 residues.

This clonotype was seen a handful of times. V gene TRBV6-5 combines with J gene TRBJ2-5, with 13 bases matching TRBD2. The CDR3 runs to 16 residues. The trim removed 4 bases at V and 10 bases at J, leaving 12 bases unmatched. CDR1 and CDR2 (germline): MNHEY, SVGAGI. CDR3 sequence: CASSSRTSGGPGDQYF. The CDR3 region has the DNA TGTGCCAGCAGTTCCCGGACTAGCGGGGGACCCGGGGACCAGTACTTC.

The chain couples TRBV7-9 to TRBJ1-2; D call uncertain. This CDR3 spans 15 amino acids. Trimming took off 5 bases at V and 4 bases at J, with 17 bases between the two ends. Germline lookup yields CDR1 SEHNR and CDR2 FQNEAQ (reference sequence). This chain's CDR3 is CASSSPEDGVYGYTF. As DNA, the CDR3 is TGTGCCAGCAGCAGCCCTGAGGACGGGGTCTATGGCTACACCTTC.

The sample holds a few counts of this clonotype. V gene TRBV28 combines with J gene TRBJ2-7; 12 nucleotides align to TRBD2. Germline CDR1 is MDHEN and CDR2 is SYDVKM. With 6 bases clipped from V and 7 bases from J, the junction kept 13 bases outside the gene matches. CDR3 length equals 16 residues. CDR3 loop: CASSSRTSGTFGEQYV. In nucleotides, the CDR3 is TGTGCCAGCAGCTCCCGGACTAGCGGGACCTTTGGGGAGCAGTACGTC.

V is TRBV11-2 and J is TRBJ2-2; 9 bases fit TRBD1. CDR1 and CDR2 from the germline V gene are SGHAT and FQNNGV. The CDR3 has 17 residues. The V segment lost 1 base and the J segment 2 bases; nucleotides outside the gene matches: 5. The DNA of the CDR3 is TGTGCCAGCAGCTTAGTGGACAGGGGACTTAACACCGGGGAGCTGTTTTTT. It translates to CASSLVDRGLNTGELFF. Using reference TRBV11-2 and TRBJ2-2 for the parts outside the CDR3, the full variable domain is EAGVAQSPRYKIIEKRQSVAFWCNPISGHATLYWYQQILGQGPKLLIQFQNNGVVDDSQLPKDRFSAERLKGVDSTLKIQPAKLEDSAVYLCASSLVDRGLNTGELFFGEGSRLTVL.

The chain carries TRBV6-5 and TRBJ2-2; D is possibly TRBD2 (7 bases). Trimming took off 10 bases at V and 4 bases at J, with 22 bases between the two ends. The length of the CDR3 is 16 residues. CDR1 is MNHEY, CDR2 SVGAGI, per germline. The CDR3 DNA follows: TGTGCCACAATAGATACAGGGTGGGGGGGCACCGGGGAGCTGTTTTTT. Protein product: CATIDTGWGGTGELFF.

This clonotype was observed a few times. This rearrangement joins TRBV9 to TRBJ2-1; 11 bases fit TRBD2. The CDR3 runs to 18 residues. Germline CDR1 and CDR2: SGDLS and YYNGEE. V shed 1 base, J shed 4 bases, and the junction held 10 bases outside the gene matches. The DNA for the CDR3 is TGTGCCAGCAGCGTACGTGACAGAGGGACTAGCGGTTACAATGAGCAGTTCTTC. The encoded protein is CASSVRDRGTSGYNEQFF.

This clonotype was seen repeatedly, ten times or more. The chain joins TRBV5-1 to TRBJ2-2, with 7 bases identical to TRBD1. Germline assignment: CDR1 SGHRS and CDR2 YFSETQ. V was clipped by 4 bases and J by 4 bases; unmatched bases: 10. The CDR3 has 16 amino acids. As DNA, the CDR3 is TGCGCCAGCAGCCGCCAGACAGGGCCGACCACCGGGGAGCTGTTTTTT. This translates into CASSRQTGPTTGELFF.